These 27 T cell receptor beta chains were all obtained from the same sample, sequenced in a study of human T cells and chemical hapten exposure. TCRdb passed the RACE reads through MiXCR, listing each CDR3 protein once. The table lists about 85,000 distinct CDR3 sequences, about 8.5% of them singletons, with approximately 2.8% in the top ten. Time point given: pre-sensitization, week 0. Treatment described: therapeutic diphenylcyclopropenone sensitization with weekly scalp DPC. Sequencing was performed on whole blood, taken in connection with sensitization to the hapten diphenylcyclopropenone (DPC). The receptors here all came from a man aged 35 to 55 with alopecia areata. Some clones in this sample may be carry-over from other donors' samples.

The CDR3 nucleotides read TGTGCCACCGAGGGGACTAGCGCAACGGAGCAGTTCTTC. It specifies CATEGTSATEQFF. The V gene is TRBV10-3, the J gene TRBJ2-1, with TRBD2 matching over 10 bases. Germline CDR1 ENHRY, CDR2 SYGVKD. This CDR3 contains 13 residues. V was pared by 10 bases and J by 10 bases, with 10 bases of the junction left unmatched.

This clonotype was seen a few times. The CDR3 DNA is TGTGCCAGCAGTCTACCCCGGACTAGCGGGAGTTTCGAGACCCAGTACTTC. As protein: CASSLPRTSGSFETQYF. The rearrangement links TRBV28 to TRBJ2-5; 13 bases agree with TRBD2. With V trimmed by 5 bases and J by 5 bases, 11 bases remained unmatched. This CDR3 contains 17 residues. Per germline, CDR1 MDHEN and CDR2 SYDVKM.

The chain joins TRBV6-4 to TRBJ2-3; D not resolved. Germline values: CDR1 MRHNA, CDR2 SNTAGT. This CDR3 spans 13 amino acids. Trimming removed 6 bases from V and 6 bases from J, with 13 bases in between. The CDR3 DNA reads TGTGCCAGCAGCAAGGAATTCCAGGATACGCAGTATTTT. Translating it yields CASSKEFQDTQYF.

The gene calls are TRBV7-8 and TRBJ1-5; D unresolved. The V and J ends lost 3 bases and 3 bases respectively, with 9 bases between them. CDR3 length equals 14 residues. Germline V lookup: CDR1 SGHVS, CDR2 FQNEAQ. The DNA for the CDR3 is TGTGCCAGCAGCTTCTGGGTAGACAATCAGCCCCAGCATTTT. Protein sequence: CASSFWVDNQPQHF.

This clonotype has a count of ten or more. The chain is built from TRBV9 and TRBJ2-7; TRBD1 agrees at 9 bases. J lost 5 bases, V lost 0 bases, and 6 bases had no gene match. CDR3 length: 15 amino acids. Germline V CDR1 and CDR2: SGDLS, YYNGEE. The CDR3 sequence: CASSVGPGQGHEQYF. As DNA, the CDR3 is TGTGCCAGCAGCGTAGGGCCGGGACAGGGCCACGAGCAGTACTTC.

Ten or more counts support this clonotype. V usage is TRBV2 and J usage is TRBJ2-2, with D unclear. CDR3 length equals 15 residues. Germline assignment: CDR1 SNHLY and CDR2 FYNNEI. V lost 6 bases and J 4 bases, leaving 15 bases between the germline ends. The CDR3 DNA is TGTGCCAGCAGAGGAGATCTAGTAGCCACCGGGGAGCTGTTTTTT. This translates into CASRGDLVATGELFF. Complete variable domain (other parts from reference TRBV2 and TRBJ2-2): EPEVTQTPSHQVTQMGQEVILRCVPISNHLYFYWYRQILGQKVEFLVSFYNNEISEKSEIFDDQFSVERPDGSNFTLKIRSTKLEDSAMYFCASRGDLVATGELFFGEGSRLTVL.

This clonotype was detected only a few times. The chain uses TRBV24-1 and TRBJ2-3; 8 nucleotides align to TRBD2. Trimming at V came to 3 bases and at J to 5 bases, leaving 6 bases not matched to a gene. This CDR3 has 15 amino acids. CDR1 KGHDR and CDR2 SFDVKD come from the germline V gene. CDR3 nucleotide sequence: TGTGCCACCAGTGATGCGGGACTAGGACAAGATACGCAGTATTTT. This translates into CATSDAGLGQDTQYF.

There are many counts of this clonotype. This chain uses TRBV30 with TRBJ2-3; a weak D match, TRBD1 (6 bases). The CDR3 is made up of 15 amino acids. The ends were cut back, 3 bases at V and 2 bases at J, with 15 bases in the middle. Per the germline V gene, CDR1 is GTSNPN and CDR2 is SVGIG (reference sequence). The CDR3 DNA sequence: TGTGCCTGGAGGGACAGCCACCTGATCACAGATACGCAGTATTTT. Its translation is CAWRDSHLITDTQYF.

The rearrangement joins TRBV5-1 to TRBJ2-3; D gene uncertain. CDR3 length: 15 residues. V was shortened by 1 base and J by 0 bases, with 9 bases between the two germline ends. Germline CDR1 reads SGHRS; CDR2 reads YFSETQ. The CDR3 nucleotides are TGCGCCAGCAGCTTGTTGGGTACTAGCACAGATACGCAGTATTTT. The encoded protein is CASSLLGTSTDTQYF.

This clonotype was seen only a few times. CDR3 DNA sequence: TGTGCCAGCAGTTTGCCGCGGGGTCGAAGCTCCTACGAGCAGTACTTC. Residues: CASSLPRGRSSYEQYF. The chain joins TRBV28 to TRBJ2-7; D perhaps matches TRBD2 (6 bases). The germline V gene encodes CDR1 MDHEN and CDR2 SYDVKM. The CDR3 sequence is 16 residues long. The V gene lost 3 bases and the J gene lost 0 bases, with 15 bases spanning the gap.

This chain connects TRBV29-1 to TRBJ1-2, with D possibly TRBD1 on 5 matching bases. CDR1 and CDR2 from the germline V gene are SQVTM and ANQGSEA. Deletions cut 4 bases from V and 1 base from J, with 22 bases between. The CDR3 covers 17 residues. The CDR3 region is CSVAGGGRAQRNYGYTF. CDR3 coding DNA: TGCAGCGTTGCGGGGGGGGGGAGAGCACAGCGTAACTATGGCTACACCTTC.

The gene calls are TRBV6-6 and TRBJ2-3; D might be TRBD2 (5 bases). The CDR3 loop spans 17 amino acids. Germline CDR1 and CDR2: MNHNY and SVGAGI (reference sequence). V was shortened by 0 bases and J by 0 bases, with 13 bases between the two germline ends. The CDR3 loop is CASSYSRTLASTDTQYF. The CDR3, as DNA: TGTGCCAGCAGTTACTCGAGGACTCTTGCTAGCACAGATACGCAGTATTTT.

In this sample, this clonotype turned up once. V gene TRBV27 combines with J gene TRBJ2-1; TRBD2 aligns across 10 bases. Trimming at V came to 7 bases and at J to 6 bases, leaving 9 bases not matched to a gene. CDR1 MNHEY and CDR2 SMNVEV come from the germline V gene (reference sequence). This CDR3 is built from 15 residues. CDR3 nucleotide sequence: TGTGCCAGCACCAGCAGCGGGAGGGCCCCCAATGAGCAGTTCTTC. Translating it yields CASTSSGRAPNEQFF.

This CDR3 is CASSLRHSSNQPQHF. The CDR3 region has the DNA TGTGCCAGCAGTTTACGTCACAGTAGCAATCAGCCCCAGCATTTT. This sequence joins TRBV28 and TRBJ1-5; D is unresolved. The CDR3 loop spans 15 amino acids. CDR1 is MDHEN, CDR2 SYDVKM, per germline. V was cut by 2 bases and J by 0 bases, with 8 bases left in between.

The gene calls are TRBV6-5 and TRBJ2-2; no clear D gene. The V end lost 0 bases, the J end lost 4 bases, and 6 bases lay between the germline ends. This CDR3 comprises 14 residues. Germline V gene data show CDR1 as MNHEY and CDR2 as SVGAGI. The CDR3 coding sequence is TGTGCCAGCAGTTACTCGTACGTCACCGGGGAGCTGTTTTTT. Protein product: CASSYSYVTGELFF.

This clonotype showed up many times. The rearrangement joins TRBV27 to TRBJ1-1; 8 nucleotides agree with TRBD1. This CDR3 contains 16 residues. Germline V gene data show CDR1 as MNHEY and CDR2 as SMNVEV (reference sequence). Unmatched junction bases numbered 6, after V lost 3 bases and J lost 0 bases. The DNA for the CDR3 is TGTGCCAGCAGTTTCCTCCCAGGGGGCTTGAACACTGAAGCTTTCTTT. Translated: CASSFLPGGLNTEAFF.

V and J are TRBV10-3 and TRBJ1-6, with unresolved D. The CDR3 spans 10 residues. V was shortened by 8 bases and J by 10 bases, with 6 bases between the two germline ends. Germline V CDR1 and CDR2: ENHRY, SYGVKD. The CDR3 reads CAIGQSPLHF. The CDR3 DNA follows: TGTGCCATCGGCCAGTCACCCCTCCACTTT.

Comments on this clonotype: A much larger clonotype is one base distant, so this may be a read error. The chain has TRBV2 and TRBJ2-7; D ambiguous. The germline gives CDR1 SNHLY, CDR2 FYNNEI. V was pared by 6 bases and J by 3 bases, with 12 bases between. The CDR3 runs 13 residues. For the CDR3, the DNA is TGTGCCAGCAGCCGAGAGGTGTGCTACGAGCAGTACGTC. Its translation: CASSREVCYEQYV.

This clonotype was seen at least ten times. The genes are TRBV28 and TRBJ2-3; tentatively, D is TRBD1 or TRBD2 (5 bases each). Germline values: CDR1 MDHEN, CDR2 SYDVKM. V lost 2 bases and J lost 6, with 9 bases in between. This CDR3 is 13 amino acids long. The CDR3 protein is CASSLGGVDTQYF. For the CDR3, the DNA is TGTGCCAGCAGTTTAGGGGGAGTGGATACGCAGTATTTT. The whole variable domain, filled in from reference TRBV28 and TRBJ2-3, reads DVKVTQSSRYLVKRTGEKVFLECVQDMDHENMFWYRQDPGLGLRLIYFSYDVKMKEKGDIPEGYSVSREKKERFSLILESASTNQTSMYLCASSLGGVDTQYFGPGTRLTVL.

In this sample, this clonotype turned up many times. V usage is TRBV18 and J usage is TRBJ2-3; D gene uncertain. CDR3 length equals 13 residues. With 3 bases removed from V and 7 bases from J, the gap between germline ends came to 11 bases. The germline V gene has CDR1 KGHSH and CDR2 LQKENI. As DNA, the CDR3 is TGTGCCAGCTCACCCCCTACAATACATACGCAGTATTTT. This gives the protein CASSPPTIHTQYF.

This clonotype was found a few times. The V call is TRBV29-1, the J call TRBJ1-1; 9 bases match TRBD1. The CDR3 consists of 16 residues. J was trimmed by 0 bases and V by 4 bases; bases with no gene match: 9. Looked up from germline, CDR1 is SQVTM and CDR2 is ANQGSEA. The CDR3, as DNA: TGCAGCGTTGGGGGACAGGGAGGGGGCCTGAACACTGAAGCTTTCTTT. This encodes CSVGGQGGGLNTEAFF.

This clonotype showed up many times. J is TRBJ1-5 and V is TRBV20-1; unclear D gene. The CDR3 runs to 13 residues. V was pared by 2 bases and J by 5 bases, with 10 bases between. Per germline, CDR1 DFQATT and CDR2 SNEGSKA (reference sequence). CDR3 in amino acids: CSARSGTYQPQHF. The CDR3 DNA reads TGCAGTGCTAGATCAGGAACCTATCAGCCCCAGCATTTT.

This clonotype was counted between two and nine times. The rearrangement uses TRBV5-1 and TRBJ1-1, with 7 bases that match TRBD1. Unmatched junction bases numbered 7, after V lost 7 bases and J lost 4 bases. CDR3 size: 13 residues. Germline CDR1 reads SGHRS; CDR2 reads YFSETQ. In DNA form, the CDR3 reads TGCGCCAGCGCTGGGACAGAATTCACTGAAGCTTTCTTT. Protein sequence: CASAGTEFTEAFF.

The count of this clonotype is one. The chain carries TRBV7-9 and TRBJ2-7; 9 bases map to TRBD1. The J segment lost 7 bases and the V segment lost 5 bases, leaving 9 bases of the junction unmatched. The CDR3 has 14 amino acids. Germline CDR1 SEHNR, CDR2 FQNEAQ (reference sequence). This chain's CDR3 is CASSTGTGTREQYF. As DNA, the CDR3 is TGTGCCAGCAGCACCGGGACAGGGACGAGAGAGCAGTACTTC.

The chain links TRBV6-5 to TRBJ2-3; D is undetermined. Germline V lookup: CDR1 MNHEY, CDR2 SVGAGI. The CDR3 is made up of 15 amino acids. V was clipped by 8 bases and J by 1 base, with 16 bases between them. The CDR3 DNA is TGTGCCAGCCATGAGGCAGGACGTGGCACAGATACGCAGTATTTT. Translated, it gives CASHEAGRGTDTQYF.

This clonotype was recorded at least ten times. This chain joins TRBV29-1 and TRBJ2-7, with 8 bases identical to TRBD1. The CDR3 extends over 12 amino acids. The germline V gene has CDR1 SQVTM and CDR2 ANQGSEA. After removal of 6 bases from V and 6 bases from J, the junction contained 7 bases not matched to a gene. The CDR3 sequence: CSVEWTGTEQYV. CDR3 nucleotide sequence: TGCAGCGTAGAGTGGACAGGGACCGAGCAGTACGTC.

V is TRBV28 and J is TRBJ2-3; 8 bases line up with TRBD2. The CDR3 runs 15 residues. From germline, CDR1 is MDHEN and CDR2 SYDVKM. J was trimmed by 3 bases and V by 6 bases; bases with no gene match: 8. In nucleotides, the CDR3 is TGTGCCAGCAGACCTCCGGGACTAGAGACAGATACGCAGTATTTT. Protein product: CASRPPGLETDTQYF.